The next 28 T cell receptor beta chains were all read from a single sample in a study of cytotoxic CD8 clonotypes in ibrutinib-treated CLL. Libraries were prepared by immunoSEQ multiplex PCR; TCRdb keeps only in-frame clonotypes and omits some of them. The sample lists roughly 200,000 clones, 60% to 80% occurring once. Specimen: PBMCs, collected after 12 months of ibrutinib treatment. All receptors derive from a human donor with chronic lymphocytic leukemia.

In this sample, this clone turned up a few times. The V call is TRBV5-1, the J call TRBJ2-7, with D tentatively TRBD1 (6 bases). The CDR3 has 15 residues. Trimming left V 1 base short and J 0 bases short, with 11 bases between. Germline CDR1 reads SGHRS; CDR2 reads YFSETQ. CDR3 DNA: TGCGCCAGCAGCTTGAGGGGGACGAACTCCTACGAGCAGTACTTC. This gives the protein CASSLRGTNSYEQYF.

This clone was seen a single time. The gene calls are TRBV6-1 and TRBJ1-1; weak D call: TRBD1 (5 bases). Germline V gene sequence: CDR1 MNHNS, CDR2 SASEGT. The V and J ends lost 1 base and 1 base respectively, with 7 bases between them. The CDR3 runs 14 residues. CDR3 nucleotide sequence: TGTGCCAGCAGTGAAGTTGACAGGAACACTGAAGCTTTCTTT. Protein sequence: CASSEVDRNTEAFF.

The count of this clone is one. V and J are TRBV7-9 and TRBJ2-1; 12 bases are shared with TRBD2. J was trimmed by 7 bases and V by 3 bases; bases with no gene match: 4. CDR3 size: 15 residues. Germline loops: CDR1 SEHNR, CDR2 FQNEAQ (reference sequence). CDR3 loop: CASSLGGLAGNEQFF. CDR3 DNA sequence: TGTGCCAGCAGCTTGGGCGGACTAGCGGGAAATGAGCAGTTCTTC.

This clone was found once. The chain couples TRBV25-1 to TRBJ2-3, with a tentative D call TRBD2 (7 bases). Germline CDR1 is MGHDK and CDR2 is SYGVNS. This CDR3 is built from 15 residues. V shed 11 bases and J shed 5 bases, with 23 bases lying between them. CDR3 sequence reads: CAGPGPGGRGDTQYF. For the CDR3, the DNA is TGTGCCGGACCTGGTCCCGGGGGGCGAGGAGATACGCAGTATTTT.

About this clone: No DNA is shown, since the ends of the CDR3 on it are uncertain; the CDR3 is the one TCRdb lists. This chain connects TRBV6-1 to TRBJ2-5; the D call TRBD1 from the table was never checked on the DNA. Looked up from germline, CDR1 is MNHNS and CDR2 is SASEGT. The CDR3 region is 16 residues in length, termini included. CDR3 region: CASSEAGVGTGATRYF.

The chain joins TRBV29-1 to TRBJ2-2; maybe TRBD1 (6 bases). The CDR3 runs 14 residues. Germline CDR1 SQVTM, CDR2 ANQGSEA. The CDR3 loop reads CRGQGQKTTGELFF. The CDR3 DNA reads as TGCAGGGGCCAGGGGCAGAAAACCACCGGGGAGCTGTTTTTT.

With respect to this clone: At one end, the junction sequence differs from germline, possibly due to a read error. V usage is TRBV11-2 and J usage is TRBJ2-7, with 8 bases aligning to TRBD2. Germline lookup yields CDR1 SGHAT and CDR2 FQNNGV. CDR3 length: 14 amino acids. CDR3 amino acids: CASRPTGTRRSEHF. CDR3 bases: TGTGCCAGCAGACCAACCGGGACTAGGCGGTCAGAGCACTTC.

This clone turned up a few times. J is TRBJ1-1 and V is TRBV7-6; 8 bases match TRBD1. The CDR3 is 14 amino acids. Germline V gene sequence: CDR1 SGHVS, CDR2 FNYEAQ. The V and J ends lost 3 bases and 5 bases, in that order; junction bases with no gene match: 5. The CDR3 DNA reads as TGTGCCAGCAGCTTCTCAGGGGGCAAGACTGAAGCTTTCTTT. It is translated as CASSFSGGKTEAFF.

This chain connects TRBV28 to TRBJ2-6; either TRBD1 or TRBD2 may fit D (5 bases each). The CDR3 totals 17 residues. The V and J ends lost 7 bases and 0 bases respectively, with 16 bases between them. CDR1 is MDHEN, CDR2 SYDVKM, per germline. The DNA for the CDR3 is TGTGCCAGCACCCCAATGCCGGGGACCTCTGGGGCCAACGTCCTGACTTTC. This sequence encodes CASTPMPGTSGANVLTF.

This chain links TRBV10-2 with TRBJ2-5; tentatively, D is TRBD1 (5 bases). CDR1 and CDR2 from the germline V gene are WSHSY and SAAADI. The CDR3 contains 13 residues. V shed 2 bases and J shed 5 bases, with 9 bases lying between them. This chain's CDR3 is CASSEGAWETQYF. CDR3 nucleotides: TGCGCCAGCAGTGAGGGGGCTTGGGAGACCCAGTACTTC.

V and J are TRBV6-1 and TRBJ2-7; D call uncertain. From germline, CDR1 is MNHNS and CDR2 SASEGT. V dropped 5 bases and J dropped 4 bases, with 9 bases sitting between them. The CDR3 is 12 amino acids. The CDR3 here is CASSLGKYEQYF. In DNA, the CDR3 is TGTGCCAGCAGTCTGGGAAAATACGAGCAGTACTTC.

The V call is TRBV19, the J call TRBJ1-2, with D perhaps matching TRBD1 (5 bases). The germline V gene has CDR1 LNHDA and CDR2 SQIVND (reference sequence). V dropped 7 bases and J dropped 4 bases, with 13 bases sitting between them. The CDR3 loop spans 13 amino acids. CDR3 sequence reads: CASKPTETYGYTF. The CDR3 DNA reads as TGTGCCAGTAAACCGACAGAGACCTATGGCTACACCTTC.

The chain carries TRBV19 and TRBJ2-7; D not certain. Trimming removed 0 bases from V and 2 bases from J, with 11 bases in between. The CDR3 has 15 residues. Germline CDR1 and CDR2: LNHDA and SQIVND (reference sequence). The CDR3 sequence: CASSIEVRNPYEQYF. The CDR3 region has the DNA TGTGCCAGTAGTATAGAAGTCAGGAACCCCTACGAGCAGTACTTC.

The chain recombines TRBV7-3 with TRBJ2-5; tentatively, D is TRBD2 (6 bases). The ends were cut back, 1 base at V and 2 bases at J, with 8 bases in the middle. The germline CDR1 and CDR2 sequences are SGHTA and FQGTGA. The CDR3 length is 14 residues. CDR3 loop: CASSLSSGQETQYF. CDR3 in DNA: TGTGCCAGCAGCTTAAGTAGCGGTCAAGAGACCCAGTACTTC.

This clone came up a few times. This chain joins TRBV2 and TRBJ2-1, with D maybe TRBD1 (6 bases). The ends were cut back, 6 bases at V and 0 bases at J, with 9 bases in the middle. Germline assignment: CDR1 SNHLY and CDR2 FYNNEI. This CDR3 is built from 14 residues. The CDR3 loop reads CASSRDTSYNEQFF. CDR3 nucleotide sequence: TGTGCCAGCAGCCGGGACACCTCCTACAATGAGCAGTTCTTC. Full variable domain (rest looked up from reference TRBV2 and TRBJ2-1): EPEVTQTPSHQVTQMGQEVILRCVPISNHLYFYWYRQILGQKVEFLVSFYNNEISEKSEIFDDQFSVERPDGSNFTLKIRSTKLEDSAMYFCASSRDTSYNEQFFGPGTRLTVL.

The J gene is TRBJ1-4, the V gene TRBV18, with a possible D match to TRBD1 (5 bases). Trimming removed 10 bases from V and 8 bases from J, with 17 bases in between. Germline assignment: CDR1 KGHSH and CDR2 LQKENI. This CDR3 spans 13 amino acids. CDR3 sequence: CATWGREPEKLFF. DNA of the CDR3: TGTGCCACCTGGGGACGGGAACCAGAAAAACTGTTTTTT.

V and J are TRBV30 and TRBJ1-6, with D perhaps matching TRBD1 (6 bases). This CDR3 is built from 13 residues. V lost 0 bases, J lost 7 bases, and 7 bases lay in between. Germline loops: CDR1 GTSNPN, CDR2 SVGIG (reference sequence). CDR3 sequence: CAWSVQGNSPLHF. The CDR3 DNA reads as TGTGCCTGGAGTGTACAGGGAAATTCACCCCTCCACTTT.

The genes are TRBV7-3 and TRBJ2-7; 8 bases align to TRBD2. Trimming took 5 bases from V and 0 from J; bases not matched to a gene: 6. The germline gives CDR1 SGHTA, CDR2 FQGTGA. This CDR3 region has 15 residues. CDR3 nucleotide sequence: TGTGCCAGCAGCCCCTGGGCGGGGGGCTCCTACGAGCAGTACTTC. Translated: CASSPWAGGSYEQYF.

Remarks on this clone: This CDR3 is also generated by other DNA sequences in the sample. This chain connects TRBV15 to TRBJ2-5; 7 positions agree with TRBD1. V dropped 0 bases and J dropped 5; count of bases not matched to a gene: 3. Germline loops: CDR1 LNHNV, CDR2 YYDKDF (reference sequence). CDR3 size: 14 residues. The CDR3 DNA follows: TGTGCCACCAGCAGAGATGGCAGGGGGGAGACCCAGTACTTC. Translating gives CATSRDGRGETQYF.

V usage is TRBV11-2 and J usage is TRBJ2-7, with D tentatively TRBD1 or TRBD2 (5 bases each). The CDR3 totals 11 residues. Trimming took 7 bases from V and 5 from J, leaving 9 bases between them. Germline CDR1 and CDR2: SGHAT and FQNNGV. The CDR3 nucleotides are TGTGCCAGCACGGGGCACAACGAGCAGTACTTC. This codes for CASTGHNEQYF.

This chain's CDR3 is CASSLGLSVETQYF. The CDR3 region has the DNA TGTGCCAGCAGCTTAGGGTTATCTGTGGAGACCCAGTACTTC. The chain is built from TRBV11-2 and TRBJ2-5; D gene ambiguous. Germline V gene data show CDR1 as SGHAT and CDR2 as FQNNGV. CDR3 length: 14 residues. The V end was cut by 1 base, the J end by 5 bases, with 11 bases between.

The chain is built from TRBV6-5 and TRBJ1-4, with D possibly TRBD1 on 5 matching bases. The CDR3 runs 14 residues. Germline values: CDR1 MNHEY, CDR2 SVGAGI. With 4 bases removed from V and 6 bases from J, the gap between germline ends came to 12 bases. The CDR3 protein is CASSFGGGDEKLFF. The CDR3 DNA reads as TGTGCCAGCAGTTTCGGGGGGGGAGATGAAAAACTGTTTTTT.

The sample holds a few counts of this clone. J is TRBJ2-1 and V is TRBV10-1; tentatively, D is TRBD1 (7 bases). The CDR3 totals 12 residues. CDR1 and CDR2 from the germline V gene are WNHNN and SYGVQD (reference sequence). Trimming stripped 6 bases from V and 9 bases from J, with 12 bases between. CDR3 residues: CASSAGGIEQFF. The DNA of the CDR3 is TGCGCCAGCAGCGCAGGGGGGATTGAGCAGTTCTTC.

This clone was detected only once. V and J are TRBV10-3 and TRBJ2-2; TRBD1 agrees at 8 bases. Trimming removed 7 bases from V and 6 bases from J; junction bases left unmatched: 7. There are 14 residues in the CDR3. Germline V gene sequence: CDR1 ENHRY, CDR2 SYGVKD. CDR3 in amino acids: CAIMDRVLAGELFF. The CDR3 coding sequence is TGTGCCATCATGGACAGGGTGCTCGCCGGGGAGCTGTTTTTT.

V gene TRBV28 combines with J gene TRBJ1-1, with D unclear. The germline V and J ends were trimmed by 4 bases and 2 bases, with 8 bases remaining between them. Germline CDR1 MDHEN, CDR2 SYDVKM. The CDR3 is 13 residues long. The CDR3 DNA follows: TGTGCCAGCAGTTGGCTCGAAAACACTGAAGCTTTCTTT. It codes for CASSWLENTEAFF. Together with reference TRBV28 and TRBJ1-1, the CDR3 gives the full variable domain: DVKVTQSSRYLVKRTGEKVFLECVQDMDHENMFWYRQDPGLGLRLIYFSYDVKMKEKGDIPEGYSVSREKKERFSLILESASTNQTSMYLCASSWLENTEAFFGQGTRLTVV.

The gene calls are TRBV13 and TRBJ2-1; D remains unclear. Deletions cut 2 bases from V and 6 bases from J, with 14 bases between. This CDR3 comprises 15 residues. In germline, CDR1 is PRHDT, CDR2 FYEKMQ (reference sequence). CDR3 nucleotide sequence: TGTGCCAGCAGCTTATTTGGGTCTGGCGGCAATGAGCAGTTCTTC. It encodes CASSLFGSGGNEQFF.

The chain has TRBV5-8 and TRBJ1-3, with D tentatively TRBD1 (5 bases). Germline CDR1 SGHTS, CDR2 YDEGEE. CDR3 length: 13 residues. Trimming pared 7 bases from V and 2 bases from J, leaving 10 bases between. CDR3 nucleotide sequence: TGTGCCAGCGCCGGGACGACTGGAAACACCATATATTTT. Translating gives CASAGTTGNTIYF.

A word on this clone: The same CDR3 also results from other DNA sequences found in this sample. The chain employs TRBV6-5 and TRBJ1-1; 7 nucleotides match TRBD1. V lost 3 bases, J lost 4 bases, and 5 bases stayed unmatched. Germline lookup yields CDR1 MNHEY and CDR2 SVGAGI. The CDR3 covers 14 residues. Here the CDR3 reads CASSYGRGGTEAFF. The CDR3 DNA sequence: TGTGCCAGCAGTTATGGCAGGGGGGGCACTGAAGCTTTCTTT.